The T cell receptor beta chain described here comes from a study of blood T cell repertoires in COVID-19. TCRdb's copy holds only in-frame clones and misses some; the assay was immunoSEQ multiplex PCR. Here the sample spans about 210,000 clones, around 90% being singletons. Germline assignment: CDR1 MNHEY and CDR2 SVGAGI. Trimming pared 0 bases from V and 8 bases from J, leaving 14 bases between. The CDR3 is made up of 15 amino acids. The sequencing sample was made of peripheral blood. V usage is TRBV6-5 and J usage is TRBJ1-5; D is perhaps TRBD1 (5 bases). This sequence originates from a young man with active or convalescent COVID-19. The CDR3 sequence: CASSYSNRRGEPQHF. The CDR3 coding sequence is TGTGCCAGCAGTTACTCTAATAGGAGGGGTGAGCCCCAGCATTTT.